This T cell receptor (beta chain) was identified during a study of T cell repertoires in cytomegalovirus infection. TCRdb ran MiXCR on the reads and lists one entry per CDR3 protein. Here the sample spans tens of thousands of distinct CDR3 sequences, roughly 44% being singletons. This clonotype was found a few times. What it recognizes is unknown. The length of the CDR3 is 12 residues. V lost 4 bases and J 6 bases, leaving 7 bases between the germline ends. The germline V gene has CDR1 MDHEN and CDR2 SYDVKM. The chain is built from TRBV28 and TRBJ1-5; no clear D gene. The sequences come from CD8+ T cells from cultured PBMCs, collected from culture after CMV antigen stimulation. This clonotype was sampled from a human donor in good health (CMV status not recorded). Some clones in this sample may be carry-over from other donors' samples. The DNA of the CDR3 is TGTGCCAGCAGTTACTTCGGTCAGCCCCAGCATTTT. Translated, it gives CASSYFGQPQHF.